The source of this T cell receptor (beta chain) is a study of blood T cell repertoires in COVID-19. In the study overall: In each case, the material was cDNA or gDNA derived from T cells, B-cell-depleted T cells, or PBMCs.

The repertoire was sequenced with immunoSEQ multiplex PCR; TCRdb's copy has only in-frame clones and lacks some. The table lists tens of thousands of clones, about 87% of them singletons. V lost 0 bases, J lost 0 bases, and 6 bases lay in between. Germline V gives CDR1 LGHNA, CDR2 YSLEER. CDR3 size: 15 residues. The material sequenced was peripheral blood. The source is a man aged 80 or over with active COVID-19. J is TRBJ2-1 and V is TRBV4-3; D is undetermined. This CDR3 reads CASSQEVSSYNEQFF. In nucleotides, the CDR3 is TGCGCCAGCAGCCAAGAAGTCAGCTCCTACAATGAGCAGTTCTTC.